This TCR beta chain came from a study of technical replicates of blood from four donors. CDR3 size: 14 residues. Method: immunoSEQ multiplex PCR; TCRdb's copy keeps in-frame clones and lacks some. Found here are under 85,000 clones, approximately 86% of them singletons; the top ten hold more than 4.5%. The J gene is TRBJ2-7, the V gene TRBV21-1; TRBD1, as called in the table, went unchecked against the DNA. TRBV21-1 is described as a pseudogene. Sequences were obtained from PBMCs. The clonotype comes from a human donor in good health. Some clones in this sample may be carry-over from other donors' samples. This CDR3 reads CASSKEGGRCEQYF. The CDR3 coding sequence is TGTGCCAGCAGCAAAGAAGGGGGTAGGTGCGAGCAGTACTTC.